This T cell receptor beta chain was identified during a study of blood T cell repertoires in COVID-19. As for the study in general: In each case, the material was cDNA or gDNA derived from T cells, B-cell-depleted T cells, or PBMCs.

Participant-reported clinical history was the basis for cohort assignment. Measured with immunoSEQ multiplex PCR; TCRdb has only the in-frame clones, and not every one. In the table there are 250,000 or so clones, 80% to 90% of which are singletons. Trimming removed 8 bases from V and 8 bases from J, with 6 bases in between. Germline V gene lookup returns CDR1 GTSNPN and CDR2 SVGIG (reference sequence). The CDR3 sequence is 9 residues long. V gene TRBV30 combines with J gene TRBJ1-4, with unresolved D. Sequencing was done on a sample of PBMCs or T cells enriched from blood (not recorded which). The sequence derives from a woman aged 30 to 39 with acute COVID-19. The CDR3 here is CAVGEKLFF. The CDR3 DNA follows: TGTGCCGTCGGGGAAAAACTGTTTTTT.